This is a list of T cell receptor beta chains from one sample in a study of T cells in Graves' hyperthyroidism and ophthalmopathy. TCRdb reprocessed the multiplex PCR reads via MiXCR and lists one record per CDR3 protein. Found here are around 540,000 distinct CDR3 sequences, around 45% of them singletons; the top ten hold 8% to 8.5%. The source material was peripheral blood or thyroid tissue (not recorded which). These receptor sequences come from a woman aged 18-29 years with Graves' hyperthyroidism. Each CDR3 is given with its conserved first and last residue. Each record gives: V gene, J gene, clone size, CDR3 length, CDR3 protein. Clone sizes are given selectively: once, few, many, or a class where the clone is expanded.

V: TRBV24-1; J: TRBJ2-3; size: few; length: 15; CDR3: CATSDPGTSKDTQYF
V: TRBV6-5; J: TRBJ1-2; size: .; length: 13; CDR3: CASSSAGTDGYTF
V: TRBV14; J: TRBJ1-3; size: .; length: 17; CDR3: CASSPRRSQFTGNTIYF
V: TRBV10-3; J: TRBJ2-7; size: many; length: 14; CDR3: CAISEYNRAHEQYF
V: TRBV5-1; J: TRBJ2-5; size: .; length: 14; CDR3: CASSLLEGDWTQYF
V: TRBV7-3; J: TRBJ2-2; size: .; length: 15; CDR3: CASSLLEPNTGELFF
V: TRBV7-9; J: TRBJ2-7; size: few; length: 13; CDR3: CASSPGLYDEQYF
V: TRBV10-3; J: TRBJ2-7; size: few; length: 15; CDR3: CAIRSGTSGSYEQYF
V: TRBV6-1; J: TRBJ1-1; size: few; length: 14; CDR3: CASSLQGRWTEAFF
V: TRBV2; J: TRBJ1-4; size: .; length: 15; CDR3: CASSDPIEGNEKLFF
V: TRBV5-1; J: TRBJ2-5; size: .; length: 14; CDR3: CASTSQPGQETQYF
V: TRBV19; J: TRBJ2-7; size: .; length: 14; CDR3: CASSIDRGRGEQYF
V: TRBV12-3/TRBV12-4; J: TRBJ2-5; size: .; length: 15; CDR3: CASSYWDSKQETQYF
V: TRBV7-3; J: TRBJ1-1; size: few; length: 14; CDR3: CASSIIKRGTEAFF
V: TRBV10-3; J: TRBJ1-1; size: many; length: 14; CDR3: CAISESGGHTEAFF
V: TRBV29-1; J: TRBJ1-3; size: many; length: 12; CDR3: CSAGQGGNTIYF
V: TRBV7-2; J: TRBJ2-5; size: .; length: 14; CDR3: CASSLRTTQETQYF
V: TRBV5-6; J: TRBJ1-2; size: .; length: 11; CDR3: CASSGDYGYTF
V: TRBV2; J: TRBJ2-5; size: few; length: 14; CDR3: CASFSGVGEETQYF
V: TRBV7-2; J: TRBJ2-7; size: many; length: 15; CDR3: CASRGFRDASYEQYF
V: TRBV7-9; J: TRBJ1-6; size: few; length: 16; CDR3: CASSLPRTVDNSPLHF
V: TRBV2; J: TRBJ1-2; size: many; length: 15; CDR3: CASSEGTGSAYGYTF
V: TRBV24-1; J: TRBJ1-2; size: many; length: 14; CDR3: CATSDPTRAYGYTF
V: TRBV19; J: TRBJ2-6; size: many; length: 16; CDR3: CASSARVYSGANVLTF
V: TRBV24-1; J: TRBJ1-1; size: .; length: 13; CDR3: CATSGAGQVRAFF
V: TRBV20-1; J: TRBJ2-7; size: .; length: 13; CDR3: CSCTDRGAAEQYF
V: TRBV15; J: TRBJ2-4; size: once; length: 14; CDR3: CATSRPESKNIQYF
V: TRBV2; J: TRBJ1-1; size: .; length: 11; CDR3: CASSVGGQGFF
V: TRBV7-9; J: TRBJ1-2; size: .; length: 17; CDR3: CASSSTGAVMSWSGYTF
V: TRBV25-1; J: TRBJ1-1; size: .; length: 15; CDR3: CASGRRDGENTEAFF
V: TRBV2; J: .; size: .; length: 13; CDR3: CASSEEGSYEQYF
V: TRBV2; J: TRBJ1-6; size: many; length: 14; CDR3: CATETGDYNSPLHF
V: TRBV6-6; J: TRBJ1-5; size: few; length: 15; CDR3: CASSPDRRGIQPQHF
V: TRBV9; J: TRBJ2-5; size: many; length: 16; CDR3: CASSRVGPDPQETQYF
V: TRBV7-9; J: TRBJ2-2; size: few; length: 13; CDR3: CASSFEGNGELFF
V: TRBV15; J: TRBJ2-7; size: many; length: 15; CDR3: CATSPNLDGSYEQYF
V: TRBV7-9; J: TRBJ1-4; size: many; length: 14; CDR3: CASTDSDSNEKLFF
V: TRBV7-2; J: TRBJ1-3; size: few; length: 12; CDR3: CASSFFATTIYF
V: TRBV7-3; J: TRBJ2-5; size: .; length: 15; CDR3: CASSLAGGRSETQYF
V: TRBV7-2; J: TRBJ2-5; size: .; length: 13; CDR3: CASSPVGKETQYF
V: TRBV7-6; J: TRBJ1-5; size: .; length: 15; CDR3: CASSLPLGSNQPQHF
V: TRBV12-3/TRBV12-4; J: TRBJ1-5; size: many; length: 12; CDR3: CASSSEYQPQHF
V: TRBV20-1; J: TRBJ1-2; size: .; length: 11; CDR3: CSAGRKYGYTF
V: TRBV19; J: TRBJ1-4; size: many; length: 14; CDR3: CASGRQATNEKLFF
V: TRBV7-2; J: TRBJ1-1; size: .; length: 21; CDR3: CASSLDRRYSTAGGRGTEAFF